The clone carrying this T cell receptor beta chain was counted only a few times. Its antigen is unknown. The data stem from a study of T cell repertoires in cytomegalovirus infection. Study information: Public TCR beta signatures were indicative of both CMV infection and a matching HLA type. General observations from the study: Of the TCR beta families, the public ones yielded a cumulative frequency that identified carriers of CMV plus the relevant HLA. Predominance within the ex vivo response was attributable to HLA-C-restricted CMV-specific TCR beta clonotypes.

The CDR3 spans 13 residues. Trimming shortened V by 4 bases and J by 8 bases, and 13 bases separated the two germline ends. Germline V gives CDR1 SGHNT, CDR2 YYREEE (reference sequence). Via MiXCR, TCRdb re-called the reads, giving one row per CDR3 protein. This table holds around 630,000 distinct CDR3 sequences, approximately 24% found once. The sequence derives from a human donor in good health (CMV status not recorded). Some clones in this sample may be carry-over from other donors' samples. V and J are TRBV5-4 and TRBJ2-1; tentatively, D is TRBD1 (6 bases). The source material was CD8+ T cells from PBMCs. The CDR3 sequence: CASSADSIDEQFF. CDR3 DNA sequence: TGTGCCAGCAGCGCGGACAGTATCGATGAGCAGTTCTTC.